This TCR beta chain stems from a study of OX40 agonist ivuxolimab in advanced cancers. Overall study: The study treated patients with ivuxolimab, an agonistic anti-OX40 (CD134) antibody.

Germline V gene lookup returns CDR1 SGHTA and CDR2 FQGNSA. This CDR3 spans 15 amino acids. The V segment lost 4 bases and the J segment 1 base; nucleotides outside the gene matches: 4. This table comes from immunoSEQ multiplex PCR, and its TCRdb copy is limited to in-frame clones, with some not included. Of approximately 90,000 clones detected, roughly 87% appear once; the ten largest clones hold approximately 1.5%. The rearrangement links TRBV7-2 to TRBJ1-1; TRBD1 matches 9 bases. The sample here was CD4+ or CD8+ T cells sorted from blood, taken in a trial of the OX40 agonist ivuxolimab. The sequence came from an adult with an advanced solid tumor such as melanoma, head and neck, liver or kidney cancer. CDR3 sequence: CASSSTTGGNTEAFF. The CDR3 bases are TGTGCCAGCAGCTCCACGACAGGGGGGAACACTGAAGCTTTCTTT.